One sample yielded the 7 T cell receptor beta chains listed below, sequenced in a study of CD8 T cells in Susac syndrome. When the RNA was reverse transcribed, random hexamers were used with an input of roughly 0.45 to 1 ug. Using its own MiXCR run on the immunoSEQ multiplex PCR reads, TCRdb lists one record per CDR3 protein. The table lists roughly 120,000 distinct CDR3 sequences, approximately 94% of them singletons. Sequenced: CD4+ T cells from PBMCs. These receptors all stem from a human donor with multiple sclerosis.

The V and J genes are TRBV5-1 and TRBJ2-7, with TRBD1 as a possible D gene (6 bases). From germline, CDR1 is SGHRS and CDR2 YFSETQ. Trimming took off 6 bases at V and 5 bases at J, with 18 bases between the two ends. CDR3 size: 14 residues. The CDR3 nucleotides read TGCGCCAGCACCCTTGTGACAGGCTTGGACGAGCAGTACTTC. Its protein product is CASTLVTGLDEQYF.

The CDR3 sequence is CASSSSRIETQYF. In DNA, the CDR3 is TGTGCCAGCAGCTCTTCTAGGATCGAGACCCAGTACTTC. V is TRBV12-3 or TRBV12-4 and J is TRBJ2-5; D is ambiguous. The CDR3 length is 13 residues. Trimming took off 6 bases at V and 5 bases at J, with 13 bases between the two ends.

The chain employs TRBV5-4 and TRBJ1-1, with D maybe TRBD1 (5 bases). Germline V lookup: CDR1 SGHNT, CDR2 YYREEE (reference sequence). Deletions cut 1 base from V and 0 bases from J, with 7 bases between. The CDR3 runs to 14 residues. CDR3 coding DNA: TGTGCCAGCAGCTTGCAGGGTGTGAACACTGAAGCTTTCTTT. Amino acids: CASSLQGVNTEAFF. The full variable domain, completed using reference TRBV5-4 and TRBJ1-1, is ETGVTQSPTHLIKTRGQQVTLRCSSQSGHNTVSWYQQALGQGPQFIFQYYREEENGRGNFPPRFSGLQFPNYSSELNVNALELDDSALYLCASSLQGVNTEAFFGQGTRLTVV.

The CDR3 here is CASSNRDSYNEQFF. The CDR3 DNA reads as TGTGCCAGCAGCAACCGGGACAGCTACAATGAGCAGTTCTTC. This chain links TRBV3-1 with TRBJ2-1; 7 nucleotides agree with TRBD1. Germline V CDR1 and CDR2: LGHDT, YNNKEL (reference sequence). V lost 5 bases to trimming and J lost 3 bases; unmatched junction nucleotides: 4. The CDR3 totals 14 residues.

The V call is TRBV2, the J call TRBJ1-1; 8 nucleotides agree with TRBD1. The germline gives CDR1 SNHLY, CDR2 FYNNEI. Trimming removed 6 bases from V and 0 bases from J; junction bases left unmatched: 6. The CDR3 extends over 15 amino acids. Written as DNA, the CDR3 is TGTGCCAGCAGGGAGAGACAGGGGTTGAACACTGAAGCTTTCTTT. Amino acid sequence: CASRERQGLNTEAFF.

This chain uses TRBV5-1 with TRBJ2-7; the D gene is possibly TRBD1 (7 bases). The CDR3 is made up of 17 amino acids. V gave up 4 bases and J gave up 0 bases, with 20 bases separating them. CDR1 is SGHRS and CDR2 is YFSETQ in the germline V gene. This CDR3 is CASSRRGDRASSYEQYF. The DNA for the CDR3 is TGCGCCAGCAGCCGGCGGGGCGACAGGGCCTCCTCCTACGAGCAGTACTTC.

V gene TRBV12-3 or TRBV12-4 combines with J gene TRBJ2-3, with D perhaps TRBD1 (5 bases). The V gene lost 6 bases and the J gene lost 2 bases, with 18 bases spanning the gap. The CDR3 contains 16 residues. CDR3 sequence (DNA): TGTGCCAGCAGCGATAGACAGCTTTCCCTCACAGATACGCAGTATTTT. It encodes CASSDRQLSLTDTQYF.